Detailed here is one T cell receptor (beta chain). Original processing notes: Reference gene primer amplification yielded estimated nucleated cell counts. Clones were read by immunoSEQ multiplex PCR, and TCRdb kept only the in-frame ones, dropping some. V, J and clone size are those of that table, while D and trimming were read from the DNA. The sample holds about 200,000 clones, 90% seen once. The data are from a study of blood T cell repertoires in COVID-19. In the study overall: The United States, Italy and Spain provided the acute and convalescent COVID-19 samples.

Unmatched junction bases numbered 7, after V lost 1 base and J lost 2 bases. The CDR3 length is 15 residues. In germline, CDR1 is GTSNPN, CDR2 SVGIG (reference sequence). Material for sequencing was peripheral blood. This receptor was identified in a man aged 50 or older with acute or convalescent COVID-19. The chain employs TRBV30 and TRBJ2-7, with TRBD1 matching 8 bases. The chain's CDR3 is CAWSAPGQATYEQYF. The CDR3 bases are TGTGCCTGGAGTGCACCGGGACAGGCAACCTACGAGCAGTACTTC.